The 20 T cell receptor beta chains below were found in one sample sequenced in a study of CD8 T cells in Susac syndrome. With random hexamers, about 0.5 to 1 ug RNA was reverse transcribed. One entry per CDR3 protein results from TCRdb running MiXCR on the immunoSEQ multiplex PCR reads. This table has tens of thousands of distinct CDR3 sequences, 94% appearing once. The sequenced material came from CD8+ T cells from PBMCs. These receptor sequences come from a human donor with Susac syndrome.

The CDR3 loop reads CASNFRTGPNQPQHF. Written as DNA, the CDR3 is TGTGCCAGTAACTTCCGGACAGGGCCCAATCAGCCCCAGCATTTT. The chain links TRBV19 to TRBJ1-5, with 8 bases identical to TRBD1. The CDR3 covers 15 residues. The germline V gene has CDR1 LNHDA and CDR2 SQIVND (reference sequence). V shed 7 bases and J 3 bases; nucleotides not matched to a gene: 8.

V is TRBV12-3 or TRBV12-4 and J is TRBJ2-1; perhaps D is TRBD1 or TRBD2 (5 bases each). This CDR3 comprises 14 residues. Trimming took off 3 bases at V and 7 bases at J, with 13 bases between the two ends. CDR3 in DNA: TGTGCCAGCAGTTTCGGTTCGTGGGGGAATGAGCAGTTCTTC. Residues: CASSFGSWGNEQFF.

The chain links TRBV5-1 to TRBJ1-1; the D is unclear. The CDR3 covers 11 residues. Looked up from germline, CDR1 is SGHRS and CDR2 is YFSETQ. The ends were cut back, 0 bases at V and 8 bases at J, with 5 bases in the middle. Here the CDR3 reads CASSLAEEAFF. In DNA form, the CDR3 reads TGCGCCAGCAGCTTGGCCGAGGAAGCTTTCTTT.

V usage is TRBV5-1 and J usage is TRBJ2-7; weak D call: TRBD1 (5 bases). This CDR3 region has 14 residues. The V end lost 1 base, the J end lost 3 bases, and 11 bases lay between the germline ends. CDR1 and CDR2 (germline): SGHRS, YFSETQ. CDR3 loop: CASSLLLQDYEQYF. In DNA, the CDR3 is TGCGCCAGCAGCTTGTTACTACAGGACTACGAGCAGTACTTC. The variable domain in full, completed from reference TRBV5-1 and TRBJ2-7, reads KAGVTQTPRYLIKTRGQQVTLSCSPISGHRSVSWYQQTPGQGLQFLFEYFSETQRNKGNFPGRFSGRQFSNSRSEMNVSTLELGDSALYLCASSLLLQDYEQYFGPGTRLTVT.

The rearrangement links TRBV20-1 to TRBJ2-1; 9 positions agree with TRBD2. This CDR3 comprises 18 residues. The junction had 18 bases not matched to a gene; V was cut back by 1 base and J by 8 bases. The germline V gene encodes CDR1 DFQATT and CDR2 SNEGSKA (reference sequence). CDR3 amino acids: CSARGSYRSGGKTDEQFF. CDR3 sequence (DNA): TGCAGTGCTAGAGGGTCTTACCGCAGCGGGGGGAAAACGGATGAGCAGTTCTTC.

The chain links TRBV5-1 to TRBJ2-7, with D perhaps matching TRBD1 (6 bases). This CDR3 spans 14 amino acids. V was clipped by 3 bases and J by 2 bases, with 12 bases between them. The germline gives CDR1 SGHRS, CDR2 YFSETQ. The CDR3 sequence: CASSSRQATYEQYF. In DNA form, the CDR3 reads TGCGCCAGCAGCTCTCGACAGGCCACCTACGAGCAGTACTTC.

The chain is built from TRBV19 and TRBJ2-7; possibly TRBD1 for D (6 bases). The V end lost 5 bases, the J end lost 3 bases, and 14 bases lay between the germline ends. The germline V gene has CDR1 LNHDA and CDR2 SQIVND (reference sequence). This CDR3 has 14 residues. CDR3 nucleotide sequence: TGTGCCAGTAGTGGGACACCCGCCATCTACGAGCAGTACTTC. This translates into CASSGTPAIYEQYF.

The rearrangement uses TRBV5-4 and TRBJ2-5, with D possibly matching TRBD2 (5 bases). Trimming pared 4 bases from V and 2 bases from J, leaving 9 bases between. CDR1 SGHNT and CDR2 YYREEE come from the germline V gene (reference sequence). CDR3 length: 13 amino acids. The CDR3 bases are TGTGCCAGCAGCCTGGACTTGCAAGAGACCCAGTACTTC. Translated: CASSLDLQETQYF.

The V call is TRBV19, the J call TRBJ2-5; D gene ambiguous. The CDR3 consists of 14 residues. With 3 bases removed from V and 2 bases from J, the gap between germline ends came to 10 bases. The germline V gene has CDR1 LNHDA and CDR2 SQIVND (reference sequence). The CDR3 coding sequence is TGTGCCAGTAGTATTTCCTGGGATCAAGAGACCCAGTACTTC. This sequence encodes CASSISWDQETQYF.

The chain couples TRBV29-1 to TRBJ2-7; D is possibly TRBD1 (7 bases). The CDR3 covers 14 residues. V lost 4 bases and J 3 bases, leaving 16 bases between the germline ends. Looked up from germline, CDR1 is SQVTM and CDR2 is ANQGSEA. The CDR3 nucleotides are TGCAGCGTTGTGGGGGCAGGGGGAGGCTACGAGCAGTACTTC. It codes for CSVVGAGGGYEQYF.

V is TRBV12-3 or TRBV12-4 and J is TRBJ1-6; D remains unclear. The CDR3 is 12 amino acids. V lost 5 bases and J 8 bases, leaving 7 bases between the germline ends. DNA for the CDR3: TGTGCCAGCAGTGGCCCGGATTCACCCCTCCACTTT. The encoded protein is CASSGPDSPLHF.

The genes are TRBV13 and TRBJ2-1; D uncertain. Germline CDR1 PRHDT, CDR2 FYEKMQ (reference sequence). The CDR3 totals 13 residues. V was pared by 8 bases and J by 0 bases, with 8 bases between. CDR3 region: CASGSDSYNEQFF. The CDR3 DNA sequence: TGTGCCAGCGGCAGCGACTCCTACAATGAGCAGTTCTTC.

V is TRBV4-3 and J is TRBJ2-1, with TRBD2 matching 9 bases. Germline V gene sequence: CDR1 LGHNA, CDR2 YSLEER. The ends lost 1 base at V and 5 bases at J; junction bases unmatched: 12. The CDR3 is 18 residues long. This CDR3 reads CASSQGIPSGRLDNEQFF. As DNA, the CDR3 is TGCGCCAGCAGCCAAGGAATACCAAGCGGGAGGCTAGACAATGAGCAGTTCTTC.

This sequence joins TRBV9 and TRBJ2-1; no definite D call. The germline V and J ends were trimmed by 3 bases and 5 bases, with 15 bases remaining between them. The CDR3 consists of 15 residues. The germline gives CDR1 SGDLS, CDR2 YYNGEE. In nucleotides, the CDR3 is TGTGCCAGCAGCGCCCCGGGCGGCTCGAACAATGAGCAGTTCTTC. This gives the protein CASSAPGGSNNEQFF.

This chain connects TRBV12-3 or TRBV12-4 to TRBJ2-1; TRBD1 matches 9 bases. This CDR3 is 15 amino acids long. V gave up 3 bases and J gave up 5 bases; unmatched junction bases: 5. The CDR3 loop is CASSFGTGIDNEQFF. The CDR3 nucleotides read TGTGCCAGCAGTTTCGGGACAGGGATCGACAATGAGCAGTTCTTC.

V is TRBV29-1 and J is TRBJ2-2, with TRBD1 as a possible D gene (5 bases). The CDR3 has 12 residues. CDR1 and CDR2 (germline): SQVTM, ANQGSEA. The ends were cut back, 7 bases at V and 1 base at J, with 7 bases in the middle. Here the CDR3 DNA reads TGCAGCGGAACAGGGAACACCGGGGAGCTGTTTTTT. Translation gives CSGTGNTGELFF.

CDR3 sequence (DNA): TGCAGTGCTAGAGCGGCCGGGACAGGGGACACCGGGGAGCTGTTTTTT. It encodes CSARAAGTGDTGELFF. The chain carries TRBV20-1 and TRBJ2-2, with 10 bases fitting TRBD1. With V trimmed by 1 base and J by 3 bases, 5 bases remained unmatched. Germline loops: CDR1 DFQATT, CDR2 SNEGSKA (reference sequence). The CDR3 contains 16 residues.

The gene calls are TRBV5-1 and TRBJ1-2; D call uncertain. The germline CDR1 and CDR2 sequences are SGHRS and YFSETQ. The CDR3 spans 13 residues. The V gene lost 5 bases and the J gene lost 3 bases, with 11 bases spanning the gap. CDR3 nucleotides: TGCGCCAGCAGTAACAGACACGACTATGGCTACACCTTC. This translates into CASSNRHDYGYTF.

This chain joins TRBV29-1 and TRBJ2-3; D remains unclear. The CDR3 is made up of 14 amino acids. Trimming took 0 bases from V and 0 from J, leaving 7 bases between them. CDR1 is SQVTM and CDR2 is ANQGSEA in the germline V gene. The CDR3, as DNA: TGCAGCGTTGAAGATCGCCCCAGCACAGATACGCAGTATTTT. Protein product: CSVEDRPSTDTQYF.

The chain carries TRBV3-1 and TRBJ1-4; 7 bases align to TRBD1. V shed 6 bases and J 6 bases; nucleotides not matched to a gene: 7. This CDR3 is built from 14 residues. The germline V gene encodes CDR1 LGHDT and CDR2 YNNKEL (reference sequence). CDR3 sequence reads: CASSGDRVDEKLFF. The CDR3 coding sequence is TGTGCCAGCAGTGGCGACAGGGTAGATGAAAAACTGTTTTTT. The whole variable domain, filled in from reference TRBV3-1 and TRBJ1-4, reads DTAVSQTPKYLVTQMGNDKSIKCEQNLGHDTMYWYKQDSKKFLKIMFSYNNKELIINETVPNRFSPKSPDKAHLNLHINSLELGDSAVYFCASSGDRVDEKLFFGSGTQLSVL.